This paragraph covers one T cell receptor beta chain sequence. The clone's antigen remains unknown. No base quality information exists; no much larger clone differs at one position. This sample is drawn from a study of T cell responses to AZD1222 COVID-19 vaccine (dated by TCRdb to about 2021). Broadly, across the study: A total of 230 to 250 trial participants underwent TCR sequencing, of whom about 200 received two doses of AZD1222 and around 25 received two doses of the MenACWY control vaccine. Trial participants were enrolled into age subgroups of 18-55, 56-69 and 70-plus years, which contained around 140, 26 and 57 TCR-sequenced participants, respectively.

The CDR3 regions of human TCRbeta chains were subjected to immunosequencing. Per the original workflow: TCRs in the repertoires were compared against a reference library of SARS-CoV-2-specific TCRs that had been generated with the MIRA antigen-specificity platform. Breadth meant the fraction of unique TCRs that were SARS-CoV-2-associated, whereas depth meant the fraction of total T cells that were SARS-CoV-2-associated. Using the MIRA data, each spike-specific TCR was assigned both to the spike region to which the TCR was reactive and to a CD4 or CD8 class. Log10-transformed breadth and depth values were compared by one-way ANOVA with Sidak's multiple comparisons tests. In TCRdb, the immuneACCESS table is reduced to in-frame sequences with V and J assigned. These tables do not hold every clone; where another copy was compared, an unresolved V gene accounts for under half, and the others remain unexplained. The V and J calls and clone size are taken from that table; D and trimming were inferred from the DNA. This sample is represented by approximately 150,000 clones; 88% of them were singletons. Around 4.5% of the sample goes to the ten largest clones.

Overall study outcomes, separate from this receptor: Most participants were white British and females outnumbered males, and the authors suggested that clonal diversity may have been underestimated. Reportedly, close to half of the unique spike-specific TCRs recognized epitopes lying outside the regions that are mutated in the B.1.351 and B.1.1.7 variants. The vaccine-associated CD4 TCRs covered the entire spike protein, and the dominant responses fell in regions 160-218 and 743-854. A significant rise in spike-specific TCR breadth and depth was observed after two AZD1222 doses relative to day 0 and relative to MenACWY recipients. No day 14 peak-response samples were available, so repertoires were characterized only after the peak T cell response. Conclusions about previously exposed vaccinees were limited because only six AZD1222 recipients were SARS-CoV-2 seropositive at baseline. The 56-69-year group was small, and its depth increase did not reach significance, likely because of low power.

What this sample's time point label stands for: about 28 days (+/-7) after the second vaccine dose. AZD1222 recipients whose second dose came at about 4 weeks and those whose second dose came at about 12 weeks were combined into one group, since spike-specific TCR depth and breadth did not differ between the two schedules. The vaccinee samples were drawn from two UK trials, COV001 and COV002, one of which was a single-blind randomized controlled phase 2/3 trial testing AZD1222 (ChAdOx1 nCoV-19) in healthy adults. Trial participant PBMC samples were collected at day 0 and day 28 after the second dose for TCRbeta chain sequencing. Cut back by 6 bases and 4 bases, the V and J ends lie 4 bases apart. Counted from cysteine to phenylalanine, this CDR3 has 12 amino acids. CDR3 DNA is the only sequence kept; it has 36 bases, read in frame from the first base. CDR1 is given as MNHEY and CDR2 as SVGAGI, both from the germline V gene.

Sequenced here: peripheral blood, sampled 28 days after the second AZD1222 dose. This TCR derives from an adult who received the AZD1222 COVID-19 vaccine. Here the chain combines TRBV6-5 and TRBJ1-6; too little of a D gene remains to name it. The DNA is as follows: TGTGCCAGCAGGTTTTATAATTCACCCCTCCACTTT. It translates as CASRFYNSPLHF.